This T cell receptor (beta chain) is from a study of breast tumors, draining lymph nodes, adjacent tissues. Study outcomes and limitations: Data only fit, rather than demonstrated, lymph node origin of most tumor T cells. Compared with lymph nodes, tumors were less diverse; compared with nontumor tissue, more. Tumor and nontumor repertoires were significantly more similar in luminal-like than in basal-like breast cancer. Findings are consistent with lymph node origin and intratumoral expansion of most tumor T cells.

This clonotype appeared many times. The antigen is undetermined. One entry per CDR3 protein results from TCRdb running MiXCR on the multiplex PCR reads. The sample includes tens of thousands of distinct CDR3 sequences, over 25% of them seen just once. Trimming removed 5 bases from V and 0 bases from J, with 10 bases in between. From germline, CDR1 is SGHTA and CDR2 FQGTGA. The CDR3 extends over 15 amino acids. Samples came from axillary lymph nodes draining the breast cancer. The chain has TRBV7-3 and TRBJ2-2; possible D gene TRBD1, 6 bases. Sequenced material: axillary lymph node tissue. This TCR was recovered from a female donor with breast cancer. Some clones in this sample may be carry-over from other donors' samples. The CDR3 DNA is TGTGCCAGCAGCAAACAGGGTTCGAACACCGGGGAGCTGTTTTTT. As protein: CASSKQGSNTGELFF.